This is a list of T cell receptor beta chains from one sample in a study of Graves' ophthalmopathy and Graves' hyperthyroidism. TCRdb independently ran MiXCR on the multiplex PCR reads; one entry per CDR3 protein. This sample carries about 380,000 distinct CDR3 sequences, approximately 15% of them seen once, and the ten largest clones take approximately 7%. The sample was peripheral blood. Receptors originate from a woman between 18 and 29 years old with stable Graves' hyperthyroidism. Each CDR3 is given with its conserved first and last residue. D genes are given only for firm matches. Clone size, where shown, is once, few, many, or a class for clones that have expanded.

cdr3_aa: CASSLGDIGYTF; cdr3_nt: TGTGCCAGCAGCTTAGGTGACATTGGCTACACCTTC; v_call: TRBV7-2; j_call: TRBJ1-2; clone_size: .; d_call: .
cdr3_aa: CASSFLGGPRNTEAFF; cdr3_nt: TGTGCCAGCAGCTTTCTAGGGGGCCCGCGGAACACTGAAGCTTTCTTT; v_call: TRBV11-3; j_call: TRBJ1-1; clone_size: many; d_call: TRBD1
cdr3_aa: CASSLRTGGLQETQYF; cdr3_nt: TGTGCCAGCAGCTTACGGACAGGGGGCCTCCAAGAGACCCAGTACTTC; v_call: TRBV5-5; j_call: TRBJ2-5; clone_size: many; d_call: TRBD1
cdr3_aa: CASSSLRQAYEQYF; cdr3_nt: TGTGCCAGCAGCTCCCTGAGACAGGCCTACGAGCAGTACTTC; v_call: TRBV11-2; j_call: TRBJ2-7; clone_size: many; d_call: .
cdr3_aa: CASSLAVQNYEQYF; cdr3_nt: TGTGCCAGCAGCTTAGCCGTCCAAAACTACGAGCAGTACTTC; v_call: TRBV7-2; j_call: TRBJ2-7; clone_size: many; d_call: .
cdr3_aa: CASSVLGGGKEGYTF; cdr3_nt: TGTGCCAGCAGTGTCCTGGGAGGGGGAAAAGAAGGCTACACCTTC; v_call: TRBV6-1; j_call: TRBJ1-2; clone_size: many; d_call: .
cdr3_aa: CASSLGQGLPKETQYF; cdr3_nt: TGTGCCAGCAGCTTGGGACAGGGACTACCAAAAGAGACCCAGTACTTC; v_call: TRBV6-1; j_call: TRBJ2-5; clone_size: many; d_call: TRBD1
cdr3_aa: CASSIRQARVRQPQHF; cdr3_nt: TGTGCCAGTAGTATTCGACAGGCCCGAGTCCGTCAGCCCCAGCATTTT; v_call: TRBV19; j_call: TRBJ1-5; clone_size: many; d_call: .
cdr3_aa: CASRRFRDSSNQPQHF; cdr3_nt: TGTGCCAGCAGAAGATTCCGGGACAGTTCAAATCAGCCCCAGCATTTT; v_call: TRBV6-5; j_call: TRBJ1-5; clone_size: many; d_call: TRBD1
cdr3_aa: CASSPNMNTEAFF; cdr3_nt: TGTGCCAGCAGCCCGAATATGAACACTGAAGCTTTCTTT; v_call: TRBV7-2; j_call: TRBJ1-1; clone_size: many; d_call: .
cdr3_aa: CASSLYPGNTIYF; cdr3_nt: TGTGCCAGCAGTTTATACCCTGGAAACACCATATATTTT; v_call: TRBV12-3/TRBV12-4; j_call: TRBJ1-3; clone_size: many; d_call: .
cdr3_aa: CASSEPGVDEQYF; cdr3_nt: TGTGCCAGCAGTGAACCCGGGGTCGACGAGCAGTACTTC; v_call: TRBV25-1; j_call: TRBJ2-7; clone_size: many; d_call: .
cdr3_aa: CASSLPSRDFPGELFF; cdr3_nt: TGTGCCAGCAGCCTCCCTAGTCGGGACTTCCCCGGGGAGCTGTTTTTT; v_call: TRBV13; j_call: TRBJ2-2; clone_size: many; d_call: .
cdr3_aa: CASRDSLGETQYF; cdr3_nt: TGTGCCAGCAGGGATTCCTTAGGCGAGACCCAGTACTTC; v_call: TRBV6-1; j_call: TRBJ2-5; clone_size: many; d_call: .
cdr3_aa: CATSRGRDRVNSPLHF; cdr3_nt: TGTGCCACCAGCAGGGGCCGGGACAGGGTTAATTCACCCCTCCACTTT; v_call: TRBV15; j_call: TRBJ1-6; clone_size: few; d_call: TRBD1
cdr3_aa: CAISERAGAYYGYTF; cdr3_nt: TGTGCCATCAGTGAGAGGGCAGGGGCGTACTATGGCTACACCTTC; v_call: TRBV10-3; j_call: TRBJ1-2; clone_size: many; d_call: .
cdr3_aa: CASPPLQSDGTEAFF; cdr3_nt: TGTGCCAGCCCCCCCCTCCAGAGCGATGGCACTGAAGCTTTCTTT; v_call: TRBV6-1; j_call: TRBJ1-1; clone_size: many; d_call: .
cdr3_aa: CASSLGVGGNTIYF; cdr3_nt: TGTGCCAGCAGTCTCGGGGTGGGAGGAAACACCATATATTTT; v_call: TRBV12-3/TRBV12-4; j_call: TRBJ1-3; clone_size: many; d_call: .
cdr3_aa: CASSFTGTGLNQPQHF; cdr3_nt: TGTGCCAGCAGCTTTACCGGGACAGGCCTCAATCAGCCCCAGCATTTT; v_call: TRBV7-2; j_call: TRBJ1-5; clone_size: many; d_call: TRBD1
cdr3_aa: CASSLGRRLNTEAFF; cdr3_nt: TGCGCCAGCAGCTTGGGTCGACGGTTGAACACTGAAGCTTTCTTT; v_call: TRBV5-1; j_call: TRBJ1-1; clone_size: many; d_call: .
cdr3_aa: CASSYSGSFGYTF; cdr3_nt: TGTGCCAGCAGCTATTCAGGGTCCTTCGGCTACACCTTC; v_call: TRBV5-5; j_call: TRBJ1-2; clone_size: .; d_call: .
cdr3_aa: CASSFVGGIESYGYTF; cdr3_nt: TGTGCCAGCAGTTTTGTCGGCGGGATCGAGAGCTATGGCTACACCTTC; v_call: TRBV12-3/TRBV12-4; j_call: TRBJ1-2; clone_size: many; d_call: .
cdr3_aa: CASLGGAAEAFF; cdr3_nt: TGTGCCTCCTTGGGGGGGGCCGCTGAAGCTTTCTTT; v_call: TRBV2; j_call: TRBJ1-1; clone_size: .; d_call: .
cdr3_aa: CASSLAPETQYF; cdr3_nt: TGTGCCAGCAGCTTAGCCCCAGAGACCCAGTACTTC; v_call: TRBV7-6; j_call: TRBJ2-5; clone_size: many; d_call: .
cdr3_aa: CASSEGRTSYTF; cdr3_nt: TGTGCCAGCAGTGAAGGGAGGACGTCTTACACCTTC; v_call: TRBV2; j_call: TRBJ1-2; clone_size: many; d_call: .
cdr3_aa: CSVGQGGDIKYF; cdr3_nt: TGCAGCGTTGGCCAGGGGGGGGACATTAAGTACTTC; v_call: TRBV29-1; j_call: TRBJ2-4; clone_size: .; d_call: .
cdr3_aa: CASGRGGDLNYGYTF; cdr3_nt: TGTGCCAGCGGTCGGGGCGGGGACCTTAACTATGGCTACACCTTC; v_call: TRBV6-2/TRBV6-3; j_call: TRBJ1-2; clone_size: many; d_call: .
cdr3_aa: CASSSQGTMNTEAFF; cdr3_nt: TGTGCCAGCAGTTCACAGGGGACGATGAACACTGAAGCTTTCTTT; v_call: TRBV11-3; j_call: TRBJ1-1; clone_size: many; d_call: TRBD1
cdr3_aa: CASSDIWNEPHYEQYF; cdr3_nt: TGTGCCAGCAGTGACATCTGGAACGAACCCCACTACGAGCAGTACTTC; v_call: TRBV2; j_call: TRBJ2-7; clone_size: many; d_call: .
cdr3_aa: CASSLQGGGYTF; cdr3_nt: TGTGCCAGCAGTCTTCAGGGTGGCGGCTACACCTTC; v_call: TRBV6-1; j_call: TRBJ1-2; clone_size: many; d_call: .
cdr3_aa: CASSADRQGGQPQHF; cdr3_nt: TGTGCCAGCAGTGCGGATCGACAGGGGGGTCAGCCCCAGCATTTT; v_call: TRBV2; j_call: TRBJ1-5; clone_size: many; d_call: TRBD1
cdr3_aa: CASSLDFANYEQYF; cdr3_nt: TGTGCCAGCAGCTTAGATTTCGCGAACTACGAGCAGTACTTC; v_call: TRBV11-2; j_call: TRBJ2-7; clone_size: many; d_call: .
cdr3_aa: CASSFQSYTGELFF; cdr3_nt: TGTGCCAGCAGCTTCCAGTCTTACACCGGGGAGCTGTTTTTT; v_call: TRBV7-9; j_call: TRBJ2-2; clone_size: many; d_call: .
cdr3_aa: CSVEDSVGVSTEAFF; cdr3_nt: TGCAGCGTTGAAGACAGCGTGGGGGTGAGCACTGAAGCTTTCTTT; v_call: TRBV29-1; j_call: TRBJ1-1; clone_size: many; d_call: .
cdr3_aa: CATSDLRGIAFF; cdr3_nt: TGTGCCACCAGTGATTTGCGAGGGATAGCTTTCTTT; v_call: TRBV24-1; j_call: TRBJ1-1; clone_size: many; d_call: .